This T cell receptor beta chain was identified during a study of molecular identifiers for immune sequencing clone quantification. The V end was cut by 4 bases, the J end by 1 base, with 9 bases between. The CDR3 has 13 amino acids. The germline gives CDR1 SGDLS, CDR2 YYNGEE. Each CDR3 protein is one row after TCRdb ran MiXCR on the PCR reads. The table records a few hundred thousand distinct CDR3 sequences, about 22% of them present only once. The chain links TRBV9 to TRBJ2-7; D remains unclear. The source of this sequence is a human donor in good health. Some libraries in this study had Jurkat cell RNA spiked in. The sequenced material came from naive CD8+ T cells from blood, with Jurkat cell RNA spiked in. Described subset: FACS-sorted CD8+CD4-CCR7+CD45RA+ naive T cells. CDR3 protein: CASSSLESYEQYF. CDR3 nucleotide sequence: TGTGCCAGCAGCTCCCTCGAGTCCTACGAGCAGTACTTC.